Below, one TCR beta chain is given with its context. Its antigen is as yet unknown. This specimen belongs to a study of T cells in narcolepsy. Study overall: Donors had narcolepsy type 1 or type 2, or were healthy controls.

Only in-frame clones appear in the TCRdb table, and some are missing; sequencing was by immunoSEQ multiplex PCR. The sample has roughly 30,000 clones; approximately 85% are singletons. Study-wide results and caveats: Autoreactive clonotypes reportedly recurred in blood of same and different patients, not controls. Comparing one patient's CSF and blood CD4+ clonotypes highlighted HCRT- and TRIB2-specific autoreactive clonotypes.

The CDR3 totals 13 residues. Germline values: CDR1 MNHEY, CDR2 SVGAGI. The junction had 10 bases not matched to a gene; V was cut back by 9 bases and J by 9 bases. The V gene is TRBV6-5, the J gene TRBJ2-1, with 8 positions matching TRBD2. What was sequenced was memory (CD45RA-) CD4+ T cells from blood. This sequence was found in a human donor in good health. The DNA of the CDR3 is TGTGCCAGTGAAGGGACTAGTGTGGGTGAGCAGTTCTTC. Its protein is CASEGTSVGEQFF.